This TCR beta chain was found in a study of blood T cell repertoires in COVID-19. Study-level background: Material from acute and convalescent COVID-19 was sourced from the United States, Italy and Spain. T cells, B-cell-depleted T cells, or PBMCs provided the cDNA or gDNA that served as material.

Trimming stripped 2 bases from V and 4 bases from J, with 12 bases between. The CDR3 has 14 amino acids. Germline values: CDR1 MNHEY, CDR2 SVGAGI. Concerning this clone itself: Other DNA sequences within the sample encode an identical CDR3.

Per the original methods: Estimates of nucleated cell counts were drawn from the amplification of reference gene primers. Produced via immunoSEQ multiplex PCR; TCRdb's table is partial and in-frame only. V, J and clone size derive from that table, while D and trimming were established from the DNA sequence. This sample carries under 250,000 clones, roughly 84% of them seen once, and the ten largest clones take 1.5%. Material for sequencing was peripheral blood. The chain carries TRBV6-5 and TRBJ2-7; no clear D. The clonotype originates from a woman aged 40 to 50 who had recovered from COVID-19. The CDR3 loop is CASSYGGQLYEQYF. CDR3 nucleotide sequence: TGTGCCAGCAGTTACGGTGGCCAGTTATACGAGCAGTACTTC.